This is a list of T cell receptor beta chains from one sample in a study of response to subunit inactivated influenza vaccine. TCRdb itself ran the RT-PCR reads through MiXCR, one entry per CDR3 protein. The data contain hundreds of thousands of distinct CDR3 sequences, 12% to 15% of them seen just once; the ten biggest clones take up 6.5% to 8%. Sequencing was performed on PBMCs from blood, taken less than 15 days before vaccination. The source is a man in his fifties or sixties who received an inactivated influenza vaccine. The CDR3 runs from the conserved cysteine through the conserved F or W. Size values are once, few and many counts, or a class for expanded clones, and some rows have none.

v_call	clone_size	j_call	cdr3_aa
TRBV10-3	.	TRBJ2-6	CAISVFSGANVLTF
TRBV11-1	.	TRBJ2-1	CASSPRVWASGNSYNEQFF
TRBV11-2	few	TRBJ1-2	CATINRRDGYTF
TRBV12-3/TRBV12-4	few	TRBJ1-2	CASSSPPSGGRNGYTF
TRBV3-1	.	TRBJ2-2	CASSPLGSRGTGELFF
TRBV6-5	.	TRBJ2-3	CASSYYGGYTDTQYF
TRBV4-3	.	TRBJ2-7	CASSQDRGEGEQYF
TRBV10-2	.	TRBJ1-1	CASSEARTGNTEAFF
TRBV4-3	few	TRBJ2-3	CASSQTPTGLSTDTQYF
TRBV7-9	.	TRBJ2-5	CASSFSGGASQYF
TRBV11-2	.	TRBJ2-7	CASIWAGSQTGAFYEQYF
TRBV20-1	many	TRBJ1-5	CSASKGDQPQHF
TRBV29-1	.	TRBJ1-1	CSVDRTGNTEAFF
TRBV7-9	few	TRBJ2-7	CASSLDQAGQGYEQYF
TRBV6-2/TRBV6-3	.	TRBJ2-7	CASTLLGEQYF
TRBV29-1	.	TRBJ2-3	CSVPGTGGIPTDTQYF
TRBV7-9	many	TRBJ2-5	CASSPLLETQYF
TRBV7-2	.	TRBJ1-5	CASRLHDSSNQPQHF
TRBV5-6	.	TRBJ2-1	CASSLGLSSGAYNEQFF
TRBV5-1	few	TRBJ1-1	CASSPGTGARTEAFF
TRBV6-2/TRBV6-3	many	TRBJ2-7	CASRTTAPGQRYEQYF
TRBV7-6	.	TRBJ2-3	CASSWVAGTQYF
TRBV5-1	many	TRBJ1-1	CASSSGRMNTEAFF
TRBV20-1	few	TRBJ2-7	CSARLDSFFQQYF